A single sample gave rise to the 4 T cell receptor beta chains below, sequenced in a study of blood T cell repertoires in COVID-19. Clones were sequenced by immunoSEQ multiplex PCR, and TCRdb holds only the in-frame ones, with some missing. The sample comprises roughly 73,000 clones, 80% to 90% of which are singletons, and 29% rests with the top ten. The sequenced material came from peripheral blood. Receptor source: a woman aged 80 or over with active or convalescent COVID-19.

The CDR3 region has the DNA TGCGCCAGCAGCCCCCTCGGGGGGCGGGAGGAAAAACTGTTTTTT. Protein sequence: CASSPLGGREEKLFF. The chain combines TRBV5-1 with TRBJ1-4, with D perhaps matching TRBD1 (6 bases). V was cut by 4 bases and J by 8 bases, with 18 bases left in between. Germline V lookup: CDR1 SGHRS, CDR2 YFSETQ. The CDR3 is 15 amino acids.

This chain links TRBV6-2 or TRBV6-3 with TRBJ1-2; D possibly corresponds to TRBD1 (5 bases). The CDR3 contains 15 residues. Trimming shortened V by 5 bases and J by 5 bases, and 18 bases separated the two germline ends. Per germline, CDR1 MNHEY and CDR2 SVGEGT. The CDR3 DNA is TGTGCCAGCAGTCCCAGGGAGGCAGGGCTTTATGGCTACACCTTC. Residues: CASSPREAGLYGYTF.

This clone was found once. The rearrangement uses TRBV5-6 and TRBJ2-5; D perhaps matches TRBD1 (5 bases). CDR1 and CDR2 (germline): SGHDT, YYEEEE. CDR3 size: 16 residues. Deletions cut 2 bases from V and 5 bases from J, with 19 bases between. In DNA form, the CDR3 reads TGTGCCAGCAGCTTATTAGGGGTGTGGGGCAGGGAGACCCAGTACTTC. Translated, it gives CASSLLGVWGRETQYF.

The V and J genes are TRBV23-1 and TRBJ2-6; the D gene is possibly TRBD1 (6 bases). Being an ORF, TRBV23-1 has a function that is uncertain. Trimming stripped 2 bases from V and 2 bases from J, with 16 bases between. This CDR3 is built from 18 residues. In DNA form, the CDR3 reads TGCGCCAGCAGTCAAGCTACAGGGATTTGTGCTGGGGCCAACGTCCTGACTTTC. Translation gives CASSQATGICAGANVLTF.